This T cell receptor beta chain was documented in a study of immune heterogeneity within non-small cell lung tumors. The CDR3 totals 14 residues. The germline CDR1 and CDR2 sequences are MGHRA and YSYEKL. V lost 4 bases and J lost 4, with 11 bases in between. A multiplex PCR containing 32 V primers and 13 J primers was used to amplify TCR beta CDR3. TCRdb analysed the multiplex PCR reads with MiXCR anew, one entry per CDR3 protein. The repertoire holds just over 4,000 distinct CDR3 sequences, under 30% seen once, with more than 9% in the top ten. The template consisted of bulk tumor genomic DNA, with about 620 ng used per sample. Several biopsies were spaced far apart within each primary tumor and obtained as surgery took place. The study cohort was described as untreated, and its members had newly diagnosed non-small cell lung cancer. They went on to have curative surgery. Curative-intent surgery was being performed on the donors, who were patients newly diagnosed with non-small cell lung cancer.

This clonotype showed up just a few times. The clonotype originates from a man in his 60s with non-small cell lung cancer. The chain recombines TRBV4-1 with TRBJ2-1, with TRBD2 as a possible D gene (5 bases). Specimen: lung tumor tissue. The CDR3 DNA sequence: TGCGCCAGCAGCCGAGTCGGGGAATACAATGAGCAGTTCTTC. This gives the protein CASSRVGEYNEQFF.